Included here is one T cell receptor beta chain sequence, with context. Its antigen is unknown. This sample was included in a study of T cells after yellow fever vaccination. For the study at large: Any fraction with a low cell number was prepared using SMART-Seq v4 Ultra Low Input.

The CDR3 is made up of 14 amino acids. Germline V CDR1 and CDR2: LNHDA, SQIVND (reference sequence). V lost 4 bases, J lost 7 bases, and 16 bases lay in between. Notes on the study in general: The booster saw the reappearance of most primary-vaccination clones (nearly 98% CD4, 70% to 90% CD8).

TCRdb used MiXCR to reprocess the 5' RACE reads, holding one entry per CDR3 protein. This table has about 320,000 distinct CDR3 sequences, approximately 4.5% appearing once. This clonotype was sampled from a man in his late teens or twenties who received the YFV17D yellow fever vaccine. The V call is TRBV19, the J call TRBJ1-2; D gene ambiguous. Sequencing was performed on PBMCs, taken 15 days after the yellow fever booster vaccination. CDR3 coding DNA: TGTGCCAGTAGTAAGGGTAGTCTAATGAGTGGCTACACCTTC. It specifies CASSKGSLMSGYTF.